A single sample gave rise to the 23 T cell receptor beta chains below, sequenced in a study of T cells after yellow fever vaccination. TCRdb used MiXCR to reprocess the 5' RACE reads, holding one entry per CDR3 protein. The top ten hold 30% to 45% of the sample, which has 60,000 to 85,000 distinct CDR3 sequences, more than 5.5% seen once. Sequenced material: CD8+ T cells sorted from PBMCs, taken about 5 days after the first yellow fever vaccination. These receptors originate from a man younger than 35 who received the YFV17D yellow fever vaccine.

In this sample, this clonotype turned up many times. This chain uses TRBV6-2 or TRBV6-3 with TRBJ2-1; 9 positions agree with TRBD2. Looked up from germline, CDR1 is MNHEY and CDR2 is SVGEGT. The CDR3 totals 15 residues. V dropped 4 bases and J dropped 3; count of bases not matched to a gene: 4. This CDR3 reads CASSFSGGHYNEQFF. The DNA for the CDR3 is TGTGCCAGCAGTTTTAGCGGGGGTCACTACAATGAGCAGTTCTTC.

This clonotype was counted at least ten times. The chain has TRBV12-3 or TRBV12-4 and TRBJ1-3; 8 nucleotides line up with TRBD1. There are 17 residues in the CDR3. The trim removed 5 bases at V and 2 bases at J, leaving 11 bases unmatched. The CDR3 protein is CASSTGQGPYAGNTIYF. The CDR3, as DNA: TGTGCCAGCAGTACCGGACAGGGCCCGTACGCTGGAAACACCATATATTTT.

This rearrangement joins TRBV12-3 or TRBV12-4 to TRBJ2-1, with TRBD2 matching over 7 bases. Trimming took 3 bases from V and 7 from J; bases not matched to a gene: 9. This CDR3 comprises 15 residues. The CDR3 region has the DNA TGTGCCAGCAGTTTTTTCGGCGGGGGTCTTAATGAGCAGTTCTTC. Protein product: CASSFFGGGLNEQFF.

Note on this clonotype: A much larger clone differs from this one at a single base, so this may be a read error. The rearrangement joins TRBV4-3 to TRBJ1-6; D might be TRBD1 (5 bases). V dropped 1 base and J dropped 8 bases, with 12 bases sitting between them. Germline CDR1 LGHNA, CDR2 YSLEER. The CDR3 spans 15 residues. The CDR3 loop reads CASSQAGGNHSPLHF. The CDR3 DNA reads TGCGCCAGCAGCCAAGCCGGGGGAAATCATTCACCCCTCCACTTT.

This clonotype occurred many times. This CDR3 is CASSLVQRGGTQYF. The CDR3 DNA reads TGTGCCAGCAGCTTGGTACAGCGAGGAGGGACCCAGTACTTC. The V call is TRBV7-9, the J call TRBJ2-5; maybe TRBD2 (5 bases). The CDR3 totals 14 residues. Germline CDR1 and CDR2: SEHNR and FQNEAQ (reference sequence). V lost 3 bases to trimming and J lost 7 bases, with 15 bases between them.

Many counts were recorded for this clonotype. The chain carries TRBV4-1 and TRBJ2-3; D possibly corresponds to TRBD1 (6 bases). V lost 3 bases, J lost 3 bases, and 16 bases lay in between. CDR3 size: 16 residues. Germline values: CDR1 MGHRA, CDR2 YSYEKL. The CDR3 protein is CASSQAQGFRTDTQYF. CDR3 bases: TGCGCCAGCAGCCAGGCACAGGGTTTTAGGACAGATACGCAGTATTTT.

This clonotype was counted ten times or more. The chain uses TRBV4-1 and TRBJ1-1; 7 bases fit TRBD1. V was pared by 7 bases and J by 7 bases, with 15 bases of the junction left unmatched. The CDR3 runs to 15 residues. In germline, CDR1 is MGHRA, CDR2 YSYEKL. The CDR3 bases are TGCGCCAGCACGCAGGGGGAGGGGGCCGGGGTTGAAGCTTTCTTT. The encoded protein is CASTQGEGAGVEAFF.

Ten or more counts support this clonotype. This rearrangement joins TRBV6-2 or TRBV6-3 to TRBJ2-7, with no clear D. The germline V gene encodes CDR1 MNHEY and CDR2 SVGEGT. This CDR3 spans 13 amino acids. V gave up 8 bases and J gave up 4 bases, with 15 bases separating them. The CDR3 DNA follows: TGTGCCAGCGCACTGGGTCCTCTTTACGAGCAGTACGTC. The encoded protein is CASALGPLYEQYV.

This clonotype has more than one count but fewer than ten. The chain carries TRBV20-1 and TRBJ1-5, with D possibly TRBD1 on 6 matching bases. V was clipped by 0 bases and J by 3 bases, with 15 bases between them. There are 16 residues in the CDR3. Germline CDR1 reads DFQATT; CDR2 reads SNEGSKA (reference sequence). CDR3: CSARDKGRGINQPQHF. In nucleotides, the CDR3 is TGCAGTGCTAGAGATAAAGGCAGGGGAATCAATCAGCCCCAGCATTTT.

This clonotype was seen more than once but under ten times. The V gene is TRBV29-1, the J gene TRBJ2-5; D assignment may be TRBD1 or TRBD2 (5 bases each). The CDR3 is 15 amino acids. CDR1 SQVTM and CDR2 ANQGSEA come from the germline V gene. Deletions cut 0 bases from V and 7 bases from J, with 18 bases between. The CDR3 DNA follows: TGCAGCGTTGAAGAGGTGGTAGGGGACCCCGGGACCCAGTACTTC. Protein product: CSVEEVVGDPGTQYF.

The chain uses TRBV7-2 and TRBJ2-7, with D perhaps TRBD2 (5 bases). CDR1 is SGHTA and CDR2 is FQGNSA in the germline V gene. Trimming cost V 4 bases and J 1 base, with 14 bases left between them. The CDR3 spans 15 residues. The CDR3: CASSWGPGKSYEQYV. CDR3 coding DNA: TGTGCCAGCAGCTGGGGTCCGGGAAAATCCTACGAGCAGTACGTC.

This clonotype was counted a few times. The chain couples TRBV7-3 to TRBJ2-5; D gene ambiguous. Per the germline V gene, CDR1 is SGHTA and CDR2 is FQGTGA. The CDR3 has 13 amino acids. Trimming cost V 3 bases and J 3 bases, with 8 bases left between them. The CDR3 sequence: CASSFWAEETQYF. The DNA of the CDR3 is TGTGCCAGCAGCTTTTGGGCGGAAGAGACCCAGTACTTC.

The chain employs TRBV6-5 and TRBJ2-6, with a tentative D call TRBD1 (5 bases). V lost 5 bases and J 0 bases, leaving 8 bases between the germline ends. Germline V gene data show CDR1 as MNHEY and CDR2 as SVGAGI. The CDR3 has 15 residues. In nucleotides, the CDR3 is TGTGCCAGCAGTCGACAGTCCTCTGGGGCCAACGTCCTGACTTTC. Protein: CASSRQSSGANVLTF.

Turning to this clonotype: Likely a read error: the CDR3 ends without its conserved phenylalanine or tryptophan. The chain links TRBV4-1 to TRBJ1-5, with a weak D call TRBD1 (6 bases). CDR1 and CDR2 (germline): MGHRA, YSYEKL. The CDR3 contains 15 residues. V gave up 2 bases and J gave up 5 bases, with 13 bases separating them. CDR3 region: CASSQRPGADQPQHS. The DNA for the CDR3 is TGCGCCAGCAGCCAACGACCGGGGGCAGATCAGCCCCAGCATTCT.

This clonotype was seen a handful of times. The CDR3 spells CASIGVNTEAFF. CDR3 sequence (DNA): TGTGCCAGCATTGGAGTGAACACTGAAGCTTTCTTT. The chain recombines TRBV12-3 or TRBV12-4 with TRBJ1-1; no clear D. V gave up 7 bases and J gave up 0 bases, with 6 bases separating them. This CDR3 spans 12 amino acids.

The sample holds many counts of this clonotype. CDR3 in DNA: TGTGCCAGCAGTTACTTGTTCGGACAGATGAGCGGGGGGGCCTCGAACGGGGAGCTGTTTTTT. This encodes CASSYLFGQMSGGASNGELFF. This chain joins TRBV6-2 or TRBV6-3 and TRBJ2-2, with 10 bases matching TRBD2. J lost 7 bases, V lost 1 base, and 21 bases had no gene match. This CDR3 is 21 amino acids long. Germline assignment: CDR1 MNHEY and CDR2 SVGEGT.

This clonotype was counted at least ten times. The V call is TRBV3-1, the J call TRBJ2-7; TRBD2 matches at 11 bases. V was clipped by 5 bases and J by 0 bases; unmatched bases: 3. The germline gives CDR1 LGHDT, CDR2 YNNKEL (reference sequence). The CDR3 has 15 residues. The CDR3 bases are TGTGCCAGCAGCACCGGGACTAGCGGCTCCTACGAGCAGTACTTC. Translation: CASSTGTSGSYEQYF.

Ten or more counts support this clonotype. The genes are TRBV7-9 and TRBJ2-1; TRBD2 aligns across 8 bases. The V segment lost 5 bases and the J segment 1 base; nucleotides outside the gene matches: 4. The CDR3 has 15 residues. Germline CDR1 reads SEHNR; CDR2 reads FQNEAQ (reference sequence). CDR3 sequence (DNA): TGTGCCAGCAGCACTATAGCGGGATCCTACAATGAGCAGTTCTTC. Its protein is CASSTIAGSYNEQFF.

This clonotype was counted between two and nine times. The chain links TRBV20-1 to TRBJ2-1; 10 bases agree with TRBD1. There are 14 residues in the CDR3. The germline V gene encodes CDR1 DFQATT and CDR2 SNEGSKA (reference sequence). V was clipped by 4 bases and J by 5 bases; unmatched bases: 5. CDR3 amino acids: CSATGTGAHNEQFF. In DNA, the CDR3 is TGCAGTGCTACCGGGACAGGGGCCCACAATGAGCAGTTCTTC.

This clonotype was counted ten times or more. This chain uses TRBV5-1 with TRBJ1-5; weak D call: TRBD1 (5 bases). Germline loops: CDR1 SGHRS, CDR2 YFSETQ. The CDR3 is 13 residues long. Trimming cost V 2 bases and J 6 bases, with 9 bases left between them. DNA for the CDR3: TGCGCCAGCAGCTTTCGGGGCCCTCAGCCCCAGCATTTT. It yields the protein CASSFRGPQPQHF.

The chain employs TRBV7-2 and TRBJ1-4; D not certain. The germline gives CDR1 SGHTA, CDR2 FQGNSA. The CDR3 covers 14 residues. Trimming stripped 1 base from V and 8 bases from J, with 11 bases between. CDR3 in DNA: TGTGCCAGCAGCTTAGTTACCCACGGAGAAAAACTGTTTTTT. Translated: CASSLVTHGEKLFF.

V and J are TRBV11-2 and TRBJ2-5; 9 bases are shared with TRBD2. Germline V gene sequence: CDR1 SGHAT, CDR2 FQNNGV. The CDR3 contains 14 residues. With 4 bases clipped from V and 4 bases from J, the junction kept 4 bases outside the gene matches. CDR3 nucleotide sequence: TGTGCCAGCAGCTCCTTTAGCGGGGGAGAGACCCAGTACTTC. Translation gives CASSSFSGGETQYF.

The chain combines TRBV9 with TRBJ2-6; TRBD1 or TRBD2 may be the D gene (5 bases each). There are 16 residues in the CDR3. Germline assignment: CDR1 SGDLS and CDR2 YYNGEE. V was trimmed by 0 bases and J by 0 bases, leaving 7 bases between them. CDR3 DNA sequence: TGTGCCAGCAGCGTAGCGAGGGGCTCTGGGGCCAACGTCCTGACTTTC. Translation: CASSVARGSGANVLTF.